This T cell receptor beta chain comes out of a study of cytomegalovirus exposure and HLA in healthy donors. Background on the study: Ancestry clustering placed about 86% of 300 to 400 genotyped donors in the Caucasian-associated cluster. The study's findings and limits: HLA-A and HLA-B allele assignments for most subjects were reportedly predicted accurately using TCR beta sequences. Likely technical artifact: a cluster of highly shared sequence variants.

Researchers ran the PCR with 60 Vbeta and 13 Jbeta primers. Method: immunoSEQ multiplex PCR; TCRdb's copy keeps in-frame clones and lacks some. This sample has some 78,000 clones, with approximately 74% found just once. Trimming left V 2 bases short and J 8 bases short, with 16 bases between. Germline loops: CDR1 MNHEY, CDR2 SVGAGI. The CDR3 consists of 15 residues. Comments on this clone: Its antigen is not identified.

Sequencing was performed on PBMCs. This TCR derives from a man in his forties or fifties in good health and CMV-seropositive. The chain joins TRBV6-5 to TRBJ2-1; a possible D gene is TRBD1 (6 bases). The CDR3 nucleotides are TGTGCCAGCAGTTACGGTGCAGGGGCATACGATGAGCAGTTCTTC. This sequence encodes CASSYGAGAYDEQFF.